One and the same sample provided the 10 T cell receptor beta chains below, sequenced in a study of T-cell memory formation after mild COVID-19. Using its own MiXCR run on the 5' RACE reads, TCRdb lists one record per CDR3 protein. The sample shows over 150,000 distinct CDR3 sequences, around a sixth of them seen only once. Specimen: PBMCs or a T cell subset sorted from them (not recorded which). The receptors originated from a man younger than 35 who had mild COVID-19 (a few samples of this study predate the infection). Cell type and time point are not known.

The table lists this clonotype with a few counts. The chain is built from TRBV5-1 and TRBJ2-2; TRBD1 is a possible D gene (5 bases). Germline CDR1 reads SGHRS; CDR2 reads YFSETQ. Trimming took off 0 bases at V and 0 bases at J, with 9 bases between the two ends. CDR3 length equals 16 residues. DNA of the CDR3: TGCGCCAGCAGCTTGGCCACAGGTTCGAACACCGGGGAGCTGTTTTTT. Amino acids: CASSLATGSNTGELFF.

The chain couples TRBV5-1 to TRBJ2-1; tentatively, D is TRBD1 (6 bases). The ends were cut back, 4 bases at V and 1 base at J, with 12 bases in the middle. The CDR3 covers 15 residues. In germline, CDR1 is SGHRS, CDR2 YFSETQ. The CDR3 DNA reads TGCGCCAGCAGCCTCACAGGGTCTTCCTACAATGAGCAGTTCTTC. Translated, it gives CASSLTGSSYNEQFF. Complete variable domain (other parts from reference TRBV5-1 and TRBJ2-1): KAGVTQTPRYLIKTRGQQVTLSCSPISGHRSVSWYQQTPGQGLQFLFEYFSETQRNKGNFPGRFSGRQFSNSRSEMNVSTLELGDSALYLCASSLTGSSYNEQFFGPGTRLTVL.

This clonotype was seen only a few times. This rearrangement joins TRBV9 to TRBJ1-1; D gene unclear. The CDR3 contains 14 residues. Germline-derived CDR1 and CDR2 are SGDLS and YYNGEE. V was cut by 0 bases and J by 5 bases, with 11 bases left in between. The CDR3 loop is CASSVAPAGTEAFF. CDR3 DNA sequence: TGTGCCAGCAGCGTAGCTCCAGCGGGAACTGAAGCTTTCTTT.

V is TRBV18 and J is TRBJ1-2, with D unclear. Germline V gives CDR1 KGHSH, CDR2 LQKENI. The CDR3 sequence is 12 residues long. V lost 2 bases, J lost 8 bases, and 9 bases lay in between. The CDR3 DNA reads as TGTGCCAGCTCACCATCCTCGGGAGGCTACACCTTC. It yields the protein CASSPSSGGYTF.

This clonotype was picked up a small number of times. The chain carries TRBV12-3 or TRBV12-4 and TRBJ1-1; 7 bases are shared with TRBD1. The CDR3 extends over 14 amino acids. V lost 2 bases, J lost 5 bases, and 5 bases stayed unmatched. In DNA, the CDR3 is TGTGCCAGCAGTTTACCAGGGGGAGGGACTGAAGCTTTCTTT. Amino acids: CASSLPGGGTEAFF.

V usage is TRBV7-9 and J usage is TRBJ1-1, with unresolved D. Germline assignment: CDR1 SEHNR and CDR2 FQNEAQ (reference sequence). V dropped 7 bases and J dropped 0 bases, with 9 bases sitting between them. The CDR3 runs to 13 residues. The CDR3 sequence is CASKRDMNTEAFF. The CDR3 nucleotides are TGTGCCAGCAAAAGGGATATGAACACTGAAGCTTTCTTT.

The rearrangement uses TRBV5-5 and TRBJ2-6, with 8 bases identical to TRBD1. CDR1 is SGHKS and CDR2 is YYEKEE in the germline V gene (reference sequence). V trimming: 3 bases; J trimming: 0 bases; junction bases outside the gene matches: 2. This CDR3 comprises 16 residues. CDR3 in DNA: TGTGCCAGCAGCTGGACAGGGAGCTCTGGGGCCAACGTCCTGACTTTC. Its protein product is CASSWTGSSGANVLTF.

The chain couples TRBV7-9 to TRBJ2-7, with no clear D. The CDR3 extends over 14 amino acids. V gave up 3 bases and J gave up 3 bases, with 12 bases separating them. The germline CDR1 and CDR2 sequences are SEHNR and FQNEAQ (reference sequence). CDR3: CASSFADRNYEQYV. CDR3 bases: TGTGCCAGCAGCTTCGCCGACCGCAACTACGAGCAGTACGTC.

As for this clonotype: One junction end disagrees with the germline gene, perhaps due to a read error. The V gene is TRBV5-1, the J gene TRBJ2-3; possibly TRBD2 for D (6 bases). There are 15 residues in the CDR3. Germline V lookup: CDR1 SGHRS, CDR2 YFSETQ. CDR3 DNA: TGCGACAGCAGCTTGATCGGGGGAGTTCCAGATACGCAGTATTTT. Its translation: CDSSLIGGVPDTQYF.

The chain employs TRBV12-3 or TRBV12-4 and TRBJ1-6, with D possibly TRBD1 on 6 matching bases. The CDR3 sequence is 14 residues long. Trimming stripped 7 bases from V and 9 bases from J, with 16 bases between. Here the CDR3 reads CASTYGGLGSPLHF. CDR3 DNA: TGTGCCAGCACCTATGGGGGCCTGGGTTCACCCCTCCACTTT.